This TCR beta chain was observed in a study of a mutant IDH1 vaccine in newly diagnosed glioma. Overall study context: Males made up about 60% and females approximately 38% of treated patients, whose mean age was about 40 years. Those enrolled had earlier been treated with radiotherapy, temozolomide, or both, mostly both.

Worth noting for this clone: Its antigen is unknown.

The CDR3 sequence is 15 residues long. V was trimmed by 4 bases and J by 4 bases, leaving 15 bases between them. Germline V CDR1 and CDR2: SGHVS, FNYEAQ. Indicated time point: baseline, week 1 (first vaccination visit). Treatment: pre-vaccination baseline after standard-of-care therapy. Donors had new WHO grade 3 or 4 IDH1-mutant, ATRX-lost astrocytomas. Overall study results and limits: No link was apparently found between pseudoprogression and changes in top peripheral T cell clonotypes.

TCRdb's copy holds only in-frame clones and misses some; the assay was immunoSEQ multiplex PCR. The sample lists tens of thousands of clones, over 65% occurring once. This TCR came from a woman aged 40-49 years with glioma. The gene calls are TRBV7-6 and TRBJ2-3; TRBD2 might be the D (6 bases). Sequencing used PBMCs, obtained from a glioma patient treated with radiotherapy, temozolomide or both. CDR3 DNA sequence: TGTGCCAGCAGCTCCCTTAGGCGGGGCGCAGATACGCAGTATTTT. This translates into CASSSLRRGADTQYF.